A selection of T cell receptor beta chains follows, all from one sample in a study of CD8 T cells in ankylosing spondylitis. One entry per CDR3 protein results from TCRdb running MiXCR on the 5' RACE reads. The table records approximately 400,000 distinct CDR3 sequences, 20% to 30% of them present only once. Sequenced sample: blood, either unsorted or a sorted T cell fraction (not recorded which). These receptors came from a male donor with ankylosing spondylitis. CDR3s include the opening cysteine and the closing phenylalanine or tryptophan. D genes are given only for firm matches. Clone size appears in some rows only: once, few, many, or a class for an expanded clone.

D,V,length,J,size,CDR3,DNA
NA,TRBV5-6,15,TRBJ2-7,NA,CASSNREDTTYEQYF,TGTGCCAGCAGCAATAGGGAGGACACTACCTACGAGCAGTACTTC
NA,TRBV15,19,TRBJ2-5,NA,CATSIRGRAGVGGQETQYF,TGTGCCACCAGCATCAGAGGGCGTGCAGGGGTGGGGGGCCAAGAGACCCAGTACTTC
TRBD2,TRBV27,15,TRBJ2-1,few,CASSPRLAGGPQQFF,TGTGCCAGCAGTCCTCGACTAGCGGGAGGACCTCAGCAGTTCTTC
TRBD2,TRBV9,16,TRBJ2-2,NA,CASSVGLADDTGELFF,TGTGCCAGCAGCGTAGGGCTAGCGGACGACACCGGGGAGCTGTTTTTT
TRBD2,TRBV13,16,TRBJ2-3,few,CASSPFRGRRPNTQYF,TGTGCCAGCAGCCCCTTCCGCGGGAGGCGACCAAATACGCAGTATTTT
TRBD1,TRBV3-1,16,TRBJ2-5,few,CASSPRLQGARETQYF,TGTGCCAGCAGCCCTCGTCTTCAGGGGGCTAGAGAGACCCAGTACTTC
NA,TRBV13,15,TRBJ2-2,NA,CASSRNRVSTGELFF,TGTGCCAGCAGTCGCAATCGGGTGTCCACCGGGGAGCTGTTTTTT
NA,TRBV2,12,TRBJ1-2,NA,CASSEGPSGYTF,TGTGCCAGCAGTGAGGGACCTAGTGGCTACACCTTC
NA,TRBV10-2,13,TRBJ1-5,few,CASSAQSSQPQHF,TGCGCCAGCAGTGCTCAGAGCAGTCAGCCCCAGCATTTT
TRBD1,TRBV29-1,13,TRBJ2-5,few,CSARQGLWETQYF,TGCAGCGCCAGACAGGGCTTGTGGGAGACCCAGTACTTC
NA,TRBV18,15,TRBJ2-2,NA,CASSPLGGHTGELFF,TGTGCCAGCTCACCACTTGGCGGTCACACCGGGGAGCTGTTTTTT
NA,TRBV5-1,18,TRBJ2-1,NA,CASSLEENGRSSYNEQFF,TGCGCCAGCAGCTTGGAGGAAAATGGGCGGAGCTCCTACAATGAGCAGTTCTTC
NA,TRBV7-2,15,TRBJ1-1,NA,CASSRWGSLNTEAFF,TGTGCCAGCAGCCGATGGGGGTCCCTGAACACTGAAGCTTTCTTT
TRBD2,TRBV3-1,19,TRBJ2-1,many,CASSSPGLAGGPRDNEQFF,TGTGCCAGCAGCTCACCGGGACTAGCGGGAGGGCCTCGGGACAATGAGCAGTTCTTC
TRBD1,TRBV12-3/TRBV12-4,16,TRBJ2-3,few,CASSFSGTGAADTQYF,TGTGCCAGCAGTTTCTCCGGGACAGGGGCTGCGGATACGCAGTATTTT
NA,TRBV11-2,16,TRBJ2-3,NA,CASSPRGSLGTDTQYF,TGTGCCAGCAGCCCCCGTGGTAGCCTTGGTACAGATACGCAGTATTTT
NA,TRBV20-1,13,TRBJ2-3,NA,CSARAGARDTQYF,TGCAGTGCTAGAGCGGGAGCACGGGATACGCAGTATTTT
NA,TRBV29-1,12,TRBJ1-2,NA,CSVGQELRSYTF,TGCAGCGTTGGACAGGAGTTGAGAAGCTACACCTTC
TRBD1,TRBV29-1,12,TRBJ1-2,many,CSVSQGAGGYTF,TGCAGCGTTAGTCAGGGGGCGGGTGGCTACACCTTC
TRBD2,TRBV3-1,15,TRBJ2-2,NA,CASSPAGGRTGELFF,TGTGCCAGCAGCCCAGCCGGCGGGAGAACCGGGGAGCTGTTTTTT
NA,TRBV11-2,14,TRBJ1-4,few,CASSLAMANEKLFF,TGTGCCAGCAGCTTAGCGATGGCTAATGAAAAACTGTTTTTT
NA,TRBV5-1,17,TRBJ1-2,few,CASSSVDYLKRAYGYTF,TGCGCCAGCAGCTCGGTAGACTATCTAAAACGGGCCTATGGCTACACCTTC
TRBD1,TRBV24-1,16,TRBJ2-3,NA,CATSDLSRQGTDTQYF,TGTGCCACCAGTGATTTATCTAGACAGGGAACAGATACGCAGTATTTT
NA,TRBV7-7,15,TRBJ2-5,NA,CASSLGGGGQETQYF,TGTGCCAGCAGCTTAGGTGGAGGGGGTCAAGAGACCCAGTACTTC
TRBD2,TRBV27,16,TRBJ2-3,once,CASSFDGTSGTDTQYF,TGTGCCAGCAGTTTCGACGGGACTAGCGGGACAGATACGCAGTATTTT
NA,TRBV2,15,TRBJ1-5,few,CASSREAEINQPQHF,TGTGCCAGCAGCCGGGAGGCGGAAATCAATCAGCCCCAGCATTTT
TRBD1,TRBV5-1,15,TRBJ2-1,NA,CASSLSKQGGNEQFF,TGCGCCAGCAGCTTGTCGAAACAGGGGGGCAATGAGCAGTTCTTC
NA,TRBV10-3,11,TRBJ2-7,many,CAISDLIEQYF,TGTGCCATCAGTGACTTAATCGAGCAGTACTTC
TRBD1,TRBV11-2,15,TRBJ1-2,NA,CASSLDATGNYGYTF,TGTGCCAGCAGCTTAGACGCGACAGGGAACTATGGCTACACCTTC
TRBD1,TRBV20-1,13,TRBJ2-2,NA,CSATRDRGGELFF,TGCAGTGCTACCCGGGACAGGGGTGGGGAGCTGTTTTTT
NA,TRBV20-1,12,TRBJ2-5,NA,CSASLGWETQYF,TGCAGTGCTAGTTTGGGGTGGGAGACCCAGTACTTC
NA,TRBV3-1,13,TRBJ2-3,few,CASSQVSTDTQYF,TGTGCCAGCAGCCAAGTAAGCACAGATACGCAGTATTTT
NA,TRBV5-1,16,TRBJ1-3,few,CASSLVYGSSGNTIYF,TGCGCCAGCAGCTTGGTTTACGGGAGCTCTGGAAACACCATATATTTT
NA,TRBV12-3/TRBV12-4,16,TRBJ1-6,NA,CASSHRQPRMSSPLHF,TGTGCCAGCAGTCACCGACAGCCGCGGATGAGTTCACCCCTCCACTTT
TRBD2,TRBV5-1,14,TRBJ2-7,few,CASSATSGSYEQYF,TGCGCCAGCAGCGCGACTAGCGGGAGTTACGAGCAGTACTTC
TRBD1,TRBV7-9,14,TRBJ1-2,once,CASSPNRGRYGYTF,TGTGCCAGCAGCCCAAACAGGGGTCGGTATGGCTACACCTTC
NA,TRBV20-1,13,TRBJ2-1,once,CSARATTDNEQFF,TGCAGTGCTAGGGCGACGACAGACAATGAGCAGTTCTTC
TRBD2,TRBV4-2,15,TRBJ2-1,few,CASSAGLGVYNEQFF,TGTGCCAGCAGCGCGGGACTAGGCGTTTACAATGAGCAGTTCTTC
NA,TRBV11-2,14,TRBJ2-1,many,CASSRPRRSNEQFF,TGTGCCAGCAGCCGACCCAGGCGGTCCAATGAGCAGTTCTTC
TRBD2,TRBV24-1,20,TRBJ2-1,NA,CATSDFRTSGPRRSYNEQFF,TGTGCCACCAGTGATTTCCGGACTAGCGGGCCCCGTCGGTCCTACAATGAGCAGTTCTTC
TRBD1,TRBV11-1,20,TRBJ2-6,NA,CASSPRHRDRGLYGANVLTF,TGTGCCAGCAGCCCCAGACACCGGGACAGGGGGCTCTATGGGGCCAACGTCCTGACTTTC
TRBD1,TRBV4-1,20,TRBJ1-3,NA,CASSHRGQGITSSSGNTIYF,TGCGCCAGCAGCCACCGCGGACAGGGCATAACGTCCAGCTCTGGAAACACCATATATTTT
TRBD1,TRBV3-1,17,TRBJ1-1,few,CASSQGQRLYLNTEAFF,TGTGCCAGCAGCCAGGGACAGCGCCTTTACTTGAACACTGAAGCTTTCTTT